This T cell receptor (beta chain) was identified in a study of blood T cell repertoires in COVID-19. Study context: Acute-phase and convalescent COVID-19 samples originated in the United States, Italy and Spain.

Repertoires were generated with immunoSEQ multiplex PCR, while TCRdb's copy carries only in-frame clones and drops some. The data contain hundreds of thousands of clones, roughly 87% of them singletons. Cohort assignment relied on participant-reported clinical history. The CDR3 extends over 14 amino acids. Germline V gives CDR1 LGHNT, CDR2 FRNRAP. V was clipped by 7 bases and J by 8 bases; unmatched bases: 9. V is TRBV12-5 and J is TRBJ2-1; 9 bases align to TRBD1. The receptor's source is a woman younger than 45 who had recovered from COVID-19. The source material was PBMCs or T cells enriched from blood (not recorded which). The CDR3 sequence: CASAGTGKFHEQFF. The DNA for the CDR3 is TGTGCTAGTGCCGGGACAGGGAAATTCCATGAGCAGTTCTTC.